This TCR beta chain stems from a study of identical twins. TCRdb analysed the 5' RACE reads with MiXCR anew, one entry per CDR3 protein. Of 500,000 to 650,000 distinct CDR3 sequences in the sample, roughly 7.1% were seen once. The table lists this clonotype with a few counts. A read error may produce the germline difference seen at one junction end. Germline V CDR1 and CDR2: DFQATT, SNEGSKA (reference sequence). The CDR3 consists of 16 residues. These data were likewise used in another study, on yellow fever vaccine responses in identical twins.

The chain has TRBV20-1 and TRBJ1-5; D is uncertain. Material for sequencing was PBMCs. The sequence was collected from a woman between 18 and 30 years old in good health. This chain's CDR3 is CCARVGASDFGQPQHF. CDR3 DNA: TGCTGTGCTAGAGTTGGTGCCAGCGATTTCGGGCAGCCCCAGCATTTT.